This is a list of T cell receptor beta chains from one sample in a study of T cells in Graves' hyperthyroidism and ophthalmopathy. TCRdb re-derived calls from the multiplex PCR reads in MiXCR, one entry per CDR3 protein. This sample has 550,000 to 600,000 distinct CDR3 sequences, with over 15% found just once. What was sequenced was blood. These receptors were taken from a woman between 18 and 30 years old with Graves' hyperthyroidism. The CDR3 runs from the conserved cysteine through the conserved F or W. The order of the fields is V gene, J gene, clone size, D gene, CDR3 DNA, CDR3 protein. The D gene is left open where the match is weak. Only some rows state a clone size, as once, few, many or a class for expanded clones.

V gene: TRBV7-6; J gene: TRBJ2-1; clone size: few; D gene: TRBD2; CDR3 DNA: TGTGCCAGCAGCTTAGCCCCACGGGCGGGGGGGTCTGAGCAGTTCTTC; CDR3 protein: CASSLAPRAGGSEQFF
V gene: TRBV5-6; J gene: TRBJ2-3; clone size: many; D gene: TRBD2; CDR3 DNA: TGTGCCAGCAGTCGACTAGCGGGGGGCCATACAGATACGCAGTATTTT; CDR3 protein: CASSRLAGGHTDTQYF
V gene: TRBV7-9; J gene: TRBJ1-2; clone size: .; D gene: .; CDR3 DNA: TGTGCCAGCAGCTTCGTAGGGGTGAAGGACTATGGCTGCACCTTC; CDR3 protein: CASSFVGVKDYGCTF
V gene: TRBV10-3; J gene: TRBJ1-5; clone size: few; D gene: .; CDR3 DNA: TGTGCCTCCAGCCCGGTTCTGGGCAATCAGCCCCAGCATTTT; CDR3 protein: CASSPVLGNQPQHF
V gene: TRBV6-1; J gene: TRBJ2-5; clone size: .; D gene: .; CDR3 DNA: TGTGCCAGCATTCCGGCAGGAGGTCAAGAGACCCAGTACTTC; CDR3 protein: CASIPAGGQETQYF
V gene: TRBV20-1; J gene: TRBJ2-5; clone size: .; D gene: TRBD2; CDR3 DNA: TGCAGTGCTAGAGCAACTAGCGGCCCTTTCGAGGCCCAGTACTTC; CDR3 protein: CSARATSGPFEAQYF
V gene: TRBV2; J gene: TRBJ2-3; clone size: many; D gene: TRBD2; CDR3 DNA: TGTGCCAGCACCCGGACTAGCGGGGGGTACGCAGATACGCAGTATTTT; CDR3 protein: CASTRTSGGYADTQYF
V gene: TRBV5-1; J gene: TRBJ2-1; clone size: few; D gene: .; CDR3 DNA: TGCGCCAGCAGCTTGGTGGGGGGCAACGGGGGTGAGCAGTTCTTC; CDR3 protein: CASSLVGGNGGEQFF
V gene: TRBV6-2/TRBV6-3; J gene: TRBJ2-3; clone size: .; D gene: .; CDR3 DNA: TGTGCCAGCAGCACACCGGGGACTCTGTGCACAGATACGCAGTATTTT; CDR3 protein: CASSTPGTLCTDTQYF
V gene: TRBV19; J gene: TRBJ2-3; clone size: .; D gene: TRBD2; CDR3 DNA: TGTGCCAGTAGGCTCCTCGGGCTAGCGGGCAACGCTAGCACAGATACGCAGTATTTT; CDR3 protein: CASRLLGLAGNASTDTQYF
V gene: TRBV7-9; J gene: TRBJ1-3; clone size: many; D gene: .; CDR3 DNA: TGTGCCAGCAGCACTACAGTCGCACCTGGAAACACCATATATTTT; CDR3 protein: CASSTTVAPGNTIYF
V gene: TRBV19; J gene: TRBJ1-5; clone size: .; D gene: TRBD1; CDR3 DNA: TGTGCCAGTCAATCTGGGACAGTTAGCAATCAGCCCCAGCATTTT; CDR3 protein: CASQSGTVSNQPQHF
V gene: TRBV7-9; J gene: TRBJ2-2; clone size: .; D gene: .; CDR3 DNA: TGTGCCAGCAGCTTCGTCGCTAACACCGGGGAGCTGTTTTTT; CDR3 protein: CASSFVANTGELFF
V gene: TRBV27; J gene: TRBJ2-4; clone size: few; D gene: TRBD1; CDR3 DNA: TGTGCCAGCAGTTTATCGGGAAGGGGGCGCGACATTCAGTACTTC; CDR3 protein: CASSLSGRGRDIQYF
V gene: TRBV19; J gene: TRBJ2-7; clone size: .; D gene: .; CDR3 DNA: TGTGCCAGTAGTAGGTCTGGTACCTTCGGGGACGAGCAGTACTTC; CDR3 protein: CASSRSGTFGDEQYF
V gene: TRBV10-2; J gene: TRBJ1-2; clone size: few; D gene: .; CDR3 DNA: TGCGCCAGCAGTGAGTGGGCGGGGGCTTGGGGCTACACCTTC; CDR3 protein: CASSEWAGAWGYTF
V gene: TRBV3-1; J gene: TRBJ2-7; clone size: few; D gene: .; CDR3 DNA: TGTGCCAGCAGTCTAGGCCCCGGGACAACGGGGCAGTACTTC; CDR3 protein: CASSLGPGTTGQYF
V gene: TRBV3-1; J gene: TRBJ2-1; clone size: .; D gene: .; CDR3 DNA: TGTGCCAGCAGCCAACGGCATGATCAGTTCTTC; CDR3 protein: CASSQRHDQFF
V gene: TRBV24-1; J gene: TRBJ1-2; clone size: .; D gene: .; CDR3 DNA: TGTGCCACCAGTGATTCGGGGGCCCCCCTAATGTGGACCTTC; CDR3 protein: CATSDSGAPLMWTF
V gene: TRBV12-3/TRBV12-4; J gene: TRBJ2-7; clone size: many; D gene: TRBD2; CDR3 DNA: TGTGCCAGCAGTTTATCCGCTAGCGGGGGCGAGCAGTACTTC; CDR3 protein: CASSLSASGGEQYF
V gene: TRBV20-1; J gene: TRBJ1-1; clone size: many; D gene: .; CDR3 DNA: TGCAGTGCTAGGGGGGCACGAACTGAAGCTTTCTTT; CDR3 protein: CSARGARTEAFF
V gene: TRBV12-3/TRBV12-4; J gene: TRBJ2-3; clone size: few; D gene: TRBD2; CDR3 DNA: TGTGCCAGCAGCTCCGCGGGGGACCGGGGCACAGATACGCAGTATTTT; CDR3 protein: CASSSAGDRGTDTQYF
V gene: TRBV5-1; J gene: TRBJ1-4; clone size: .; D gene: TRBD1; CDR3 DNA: TGCGCCAGCACCCTTTGGGGACAGACTAATGAAAAACTGTTTTTT; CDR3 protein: CASTLWGQTNEKLFF
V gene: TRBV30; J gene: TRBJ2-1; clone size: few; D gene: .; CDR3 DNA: TGTGCCTGGAGTGTAAAAGGCCTAGATCAGTTCTTC; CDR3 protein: CAWSVKGLDQFF
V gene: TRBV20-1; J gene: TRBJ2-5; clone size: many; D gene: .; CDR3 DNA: TGCAGTGCTGAAGACCCTCCCGAGACCCAGTACTTC; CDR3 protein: CSAEDPPETQYF
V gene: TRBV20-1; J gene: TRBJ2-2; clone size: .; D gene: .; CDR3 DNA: TGCAGTGCTCACTTAATAGACAGCGCGAACACCGGGGAGCTGTTTTTT; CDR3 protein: CSAHLIDSANTGELFF
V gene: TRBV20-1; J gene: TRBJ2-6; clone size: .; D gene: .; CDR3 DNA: TGCAGTGCTAGACCCTACCTCAGGGGAGGCTCTGGGGCCAACGTCCTGACTTTC; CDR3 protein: CSARPYLRGGSGANVLTF
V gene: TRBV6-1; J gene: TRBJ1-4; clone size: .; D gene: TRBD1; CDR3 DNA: TGTGCCAGCAGTCGGGTACAGGGGAACTCTGGAAAACTGTTTTTT; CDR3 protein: CASSRVQGNSGKLFF
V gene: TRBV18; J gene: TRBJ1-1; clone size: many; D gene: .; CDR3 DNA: TGTGCCAGCTCACCGAGCACAGATGAAGCTTTCTTT; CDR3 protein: CASSPSTDEAFF
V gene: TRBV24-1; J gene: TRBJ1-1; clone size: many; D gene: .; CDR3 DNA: TGTGCCACCAGTGGAGGACAGCTGAACACTGAAGCTTTCTTT; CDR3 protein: CATSGGQLNTEAFF
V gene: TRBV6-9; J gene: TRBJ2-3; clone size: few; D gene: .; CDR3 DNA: TGTGCCAGCAGTTCCGGAGGGAGAATCACAGATACGCAGTATTTT; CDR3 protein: CASSSGGRITDTQYF
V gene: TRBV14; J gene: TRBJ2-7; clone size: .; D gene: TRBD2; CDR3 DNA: TGTGCCAGCAGCCAATTGTCTAGCGGGAGGCACGAGCAGTACTTC; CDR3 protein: CASSQLSSGRHEQYF
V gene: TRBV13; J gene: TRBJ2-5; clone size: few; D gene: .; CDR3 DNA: TGTGCCAGCAGCTTAATGTCTAGCGTACAAGAGACCCAGTACTTC; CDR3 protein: CASSLMSSVQETQYF
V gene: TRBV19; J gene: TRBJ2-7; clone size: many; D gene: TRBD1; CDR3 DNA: TGTGCCAGCGCCCGGACAGGTCTGTCCGAGCAGTACTTC; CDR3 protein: CASARTGLSEQYF
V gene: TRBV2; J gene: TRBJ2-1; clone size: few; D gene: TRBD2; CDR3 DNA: TGTGCCAGCACAGCGGGAGATCGGGACAATGAGCAGTTCTTC; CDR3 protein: CASTAGDRDNEQFF
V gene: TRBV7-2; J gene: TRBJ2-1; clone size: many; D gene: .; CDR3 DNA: TGTGCCAGCAGCCATCCTTACAATGAGCAGTTCTTC; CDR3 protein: CASSHPYNEQFF
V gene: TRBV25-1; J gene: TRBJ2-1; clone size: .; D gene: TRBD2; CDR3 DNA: TGTGCCAGCAGTGAACAACCACGGACTAGCGGGGGTGCCACCCATGAGCAGTTCTTC; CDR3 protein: CASSEQPRTSGGATHEQFF
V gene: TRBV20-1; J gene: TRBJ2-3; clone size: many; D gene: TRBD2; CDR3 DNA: TGCAGTGCTGATACTAGCGGGGGGAGCACAGATACGCAGTATTTT; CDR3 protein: CSADTSGGSTDTQYF